Below are 27 T cell receptor beta chains sequenced from a single sample in a study of T cells in localized non-small cell lung cancer. Assay used: immunoSEQ multiplex PCR; TCRdb lists only in-frame clones, some missing. The table lists over 15,000 clones, approximately 85% of them singletons, with about 25% in the top ten. The sample here was peripheral blood, taken before any cancer treatment. The receptors stem from a male donor aged 60 or older with stage I lung adenocarcinoma.

The V call is TRBV6-5, the J call TRBJ2-3; TRBD1 matches 10 bases. The CDR3 spans 13 residues. V lost 6 bases and J lost 4; bases outside the gene matches: 1. Germline V gene data show CDR1 as MNHEY and CDR2 as SVGAGI. DNA of the CDR3: TGTGCCAGCAGGGACAGGGGGTCAGATACGCAGTATTTT. The encoded protein is CASRDRGSDTQYF.

The V and J genes are TRBV28 and TRBJ1-5; tentatively, D is TRBD1 (6 bases). V shed 8 bases and J shed 4 bases, with 15 bases lying between them. Germline V gene data show CDR1 as MDHEN and CDR2 as SYDVKM. CDR3 length: 14 amino acids. The CDR3 protein is CASRQMGQNQPQHF. The DNA of the CDR3 is TGTGCCAGCCGTCAAATGGGACAAAATCAGCCCCAGCATTTT.

In this sample, this clone turned up once. The chain is built from TRBV5-5 and TRBJ1-3; possible D gene TRBD1, 5 bases. The V end lost 4 bases, the J end lost 3 bases, and 14 bases lay between the germline ends. This CDR3 is 15 amino acids long. Germline V gene data show CDR1 as SGHKS and CDR2 as YYEKEE (reference sequence). The CDR3 is CASSQGLGNGNTIYF. CDR3 in DNA: TGTGCCAGCAGCCAGGGTCTGGGTAATGGAAACACCATATATTTT.

The chain employs TRBV12-2 and TRBJ1-5. TRBV12-2 is a pseudogene segment. The CDR3 contains 13 residues. The CDR3 sequence is CASRSQGGQPQHF. As DNA, the CDR3 is TGTGCAAGTCGCTCCCAGGGCGGGCAGCCCCAGCATTTT.

The rearrangement uses TRBV5-6 and TRBJ2-7; possible D gene TRBD2, 5 bases. The ends were cut back, 5 bases at V and 3 bases at J, with 12 bases in the middle. Per the germline V gene, CDR1 is SGHDT and CDR2 is YYEEEE. The CDR3 covers 13 residues. The CDR3 protein is CASRHTEGYEQYF. The CDR3 DNA follows: TGTGCCAGCAGACACACAGAGGGCTACGAGCAGTACTTC.

This clone came up a few times. The chain couples TRBV28 to TRBJ1-1; tentatively, D is TRBD1 (6 bases). Trimming took 3 bases from V and 10 from J, leaving 21 bases between them. CDR1 is MDHEN, CDR2 SYDVKM, per germline. The CDR3 totals 15 residues. CDR3 protein: CASSFSRQGQRGAFF. CDR3 nucleotides: TGTGCCAGCAGTTTTTCTCGGCAGGGACAAAGGGGAGCTTTCTTT. Looking up the rest from reference TRBV28 and TRBJ1-1 gives the full variable domain: DVKVTQSSRYLVKRTGEKVFLECVQDMDHENMFWYRQDPGLGLRLIYFSYDVKMKEKGDIPEGYSVSREKKERFSLILESASTNQTSMYLCASSFSRQGQRGAFFGQGTRLTVV.

Comment on this clone: Different DNA sequences within this sample yield the same CDR3. For the CDR3, the DNA is TGTGCCAGCAGCCCGAAGGGCGGCTACGAGCAGTACTTC. It specifies CASSPKGGYEQYF. The gene calls are TRBV7-2 and TRBJ2-7; D gene ambiguous. There are 13 residues in the CDR3. The germline V and J ends were trimmed by 5 bases and 3 bases, with 11 bases remaining between them. The germline V gene has CDR1 SGHTA and CDR2 FQGNSA.

The genes are TRBV2 and TRBJ1-1, with D uncertain. The CDR3 sequence is 12 residues long. The germline gives CDR1 SNHLY, CDR2 FYNNEI. The V end was cut by 6 bases, the J end by 4 bases, with 9 bases between. The CDR3 region is CASRAVPTEAFF. CDR3 sequence (DNA): TGTGCCAGCAGGGCCGTTCCCACTGAAGCTTTCTTT.

The genes are TRBV5-8 and TRBJ1-1, with D perhaps TRBD1 (6 bases). The germline V gene encodes CDR1 SGHTS and CDR2 YDEGEE. This CDR3 region has 13 residues. Trimming left V 0 bases short and J 5 bases short, with 8 bases between. The CDR3 DNA reads as TGTGCCAGCAGCTTGGAAGGGGGAACTGAAGCTTTCTTT. Translated, it gives CASSLEGGTEAFF. Looking up the rest from reference TRBV5-8 and TRBJ1-1 gives the full variable domain: EAGVTQSPTHLIKTRGQQATLRCSPISGHTSVYWYQQALGLGLQFLLWYDEGEERNRGNFPPRFSGRQFPNYSSELNVNALELEDSALYLCASSLEGGTEAFFGQGTRLTVV.

This chain uses TRBV5-8 with TRBJ2-1, with D tentatively TRBD1 (5 bases). V was trimmed by 5 bases and J by 1 base, leaving 10 bases between them. Looked up from germline, CDR1 is SGHTS and CDR2 is YDEGEE. The CDR3 extends over 14 amino acids. The CDR3 spells CASRVQGSYNEQFF. For the CDR3, the DNA is TGTGCCAGCAGGGTCCAGGGATCCTACAATGAGCAGTTCTTC.

The V call is TRBV6-1, the J call TRBJ1-5; perhaps TRBD1 as D (5 bases). The CDR3 consists of 13 residues. Germline CDR1 and CDR2: MNHNS and SASEGT. V lost 2 bases and J lost 7, with 9 bases in between. As DNA, the CDR3 is TGTGCCAGCAGTGAAAAGGGGAGCCAGCCCCAGCATTTT. It is translated as CASSEKGSQPQHF.

The CDR3 DNA follows: TGCAGCGTTTCGGACAGGGGCCCCTACGAGCAGTACTTC. Its translation is CSVSDRGPYEQYF. The chain recombines TRBV29-1 with TRBJ2-7; 9 bases match TRBD1. J gave up 2 bases and V 5 bases, and 4 bases lay outside the gene matches. Germline CDR1 is SQVTM and CDR2 is ANQGSEA. CDR3 length equals 13 residues.

The genes are TRBV4-1 and TRBJ2-1; D tentatively fits TRBD1 or TRBD2 (5 bases each). The CDR3 sequence is 16 residues long. Germline V lookup: CDR1 MGHRA, CDR2 YSYEKL. Trimming cost V 1 base and J 5 bases, with 15 bases left between them. The CDR3 loop is CASSQVVGWDHNEQFF. The DNA for the CDR3 is TGCGCCAGCAGCCAAGTTGTGGGGTGGGACCACAATGAGCAGTTCTTC.

V gene TRBV4-2 combines with J gene TRBJ1-2; D remains ambiguous. Germline values: CDR1 LGHNA, CDR2 YNFKEQ. Trimming removed 3 bases from V and 3 bases from J, with 17 bases in between. The CDR3 has 16 amino acids. CDR3 sequence reads: CASSQETLTDHYGYTF. The CDR3 nucleotides are TGTGCCAGCAGCCAGGAAACACTTACGGACCACTATGGCTACACCTTC.

The chain carries TRBV5-4 and TRBJ2-7; 9 positions agree with TRBD2. The V gene end was trimmed by 4 bases and the J gene end by 1 base; junction bases not matched to a gene: 9. This CDR3 comprises 16 residues. Per germline, CDR1 SGHNT and CDR2 YYREEE (reference sequence). The CDR3 DNA reads as TGTGCCAGCAGCCTCCGGTCAGCGGGGGGTTCCTACGAGCAGTACTTC. Translating gives CASSLRSAGGSYEQYF.

V gene TRBV29-1 combines with J gene TRBJ2-5; D perhaps matches TRBD1 (6 bases). Trimming cost V 7 bases and J 2 bases, with 14 bases left between them. Germline CDR1 reads SQVTM; CDR2 reads ANQGSEA. The CDR3 runs to 13 residues. The CDR3 loop is CSAAVTGQETQYF. In nucleotides, the CDR3 is TGCAGCGCCGCCGTGACAGGTCAAGAGACCCAGTACTTC. Supplemented by reference TRBV29-1 and TRBJ2-5, the full variable domain reads SAVISQKPSRDICQRGTSLTIQCQVDSQVTMMFWYRQQPGQSLTLIATANQGSEATYESGFVIDKFPISRPNLTFSTLTVSNMSPEDSSIYLCSAAVTGQETQYFGPGTRLLVL.

This chain links TRBV28 with TRBJ1-3, with a tentative D call TRBD1 (5 bases). Trimming removed 4 bases at V and 0 bases at J, with 7 bases between. CDR3 length equals 14 residues. The V gene's germline CDR1 is MDHEN and CDR2 SYDVKM. CDR3: CASSYQGSGNTIYF. The CDR3 DNA is TGTGCCAGCAGTTATCAGGGCTCTGGAAACACCATATATTTT.

The chain is built from TRBV29-1 and TRBJ2-3; maybe TRBD2 (5 bases). Trimming pared 1 base from V and 0 bases from J, leaving 11 bases between. Germline V gene data show CDR1 as SQVTM and CDR2 as ANQGSEA. This CDR3 contains 15 residues. The DNA of the CDR3 is TGCAGCGTTGAAGGAGGGAAAGCTAGCACAGATACGCAGTATTTT. Encoded protein: CSVEGGKASTDTQYF.

The genes are TRBV2 and TRBJ1-2; TRBD1 agrees at 10 bases. The V segment lost 8 bases and the J segment 7 bases; nucleotides outside the gene matches: 10. This CDR3 region has 14 residues. CDR1 and CDR2 (germline): SNHLY, FYNNEI. In nucleotides, the CDR3 is TGTGCCAGCGGTTTCCTGACAGGGGGCTCTGGCTACACCTTC. Translated: CASGFLTGGSGYTF.

The rearrangement uses TRBV30 and TRBJ2-2; unclear D gene. V was trimmed by 4 bases and J by 4 bases, leaving 4 bases between them. Germline lookup yields CDR1 GTSNPN and CDR2 SVGIG (reference sequence). This CDR3 has 11 amino acids. In DNA, the CDR3 is TGTGCCTGGAAGGGCACCGGGGAGCTGTTTTTT. Its translation is CAWKGTGELFF.

The rearrangement links TRBV7-8 to TRBJ1-2; D is possibly TRBD1 (5 bases). Deletions cut 1 base from V and 4 bases from J, with 19 bases between. Germline lookup yields CDR1 SGHVS and CDR2 FQNEAQ. The CDR3 has 17 amino acids. The CDR3 nucleotides read TGTGCCAGCAGCTTAGTTGTTAGGGGAGGGGTGCTCTATGGCTACACCTTC. It is translated as CASSLVVRGGVLYGYTF. The full variable domain, rest sourced from reference TRBV7-8 and TRBJ1-2, is GAGVSQSPRYKVAKRGQDVALRCDPISGHVSLFWYQQALGQGPEFLTYFQNEAQLDKSGLPSDRFFAERPEGSVSTLKIQRTQQEDSAVYLCASSLVVRGGVLYGYTFGSGTRLTVV.

J is TRBJ2-2 and V is TRBV11-3; D perhaps matches TRBD1 (7 bases). The CDR3 runs to 13 residues. Trimming cost V 7 bases and J 4 bases, with 10 bases left between them. Germline lookup yields CDR1 SGHNT and CDR2 YENEEA. CDR3 bases: TGTGCCAGCACCCAGGGGGGCACCGGGGAGCTGTTTTTT. Encoded protein: CASTQGGTGELFF.

The chain links TRBV5-1 to TRBJ2-3; TRBD1 is a possible D gene (5 bases). Trimming pared 1 base from V and 3 bases from J, leaving 12 bases between. The CDR3 is 15 amino acids. In germline, CDR1 is SGHRS, CDR2 YFSETQ. The CDR3 loop is CASSLFGQRTDTQYF. CDR3 bases: TGCGCCAGCAGCTTGTTTGGACAACGGACAGATACGCAGTATTTT.

V usage is TRBV4-1 and J usage is TRBJ2-4; 14 nucleotides line up with TRBD2. J was trimmed by 3 bases and V by 2 bases; bases with no gene match: 9. This CDR3 has 19 amino acids. Germline lookup yields CDR1 MGHRA and CDR2 YSYEKL. CDR3 sequence: CASSQQGLAGEGSKNIQYF. In DNA form, the CDR3 reads TGCGCCAGCAGCCAACAGGGACTAGCGGGAGAGGGGAGCAAAAACATTCAGTACTTC.

The chain uses TRBV29-1 and TRBJ1-2, with D possibly matching TRBD1 (5 bases). The CDR3 has 13 amino acids. Trimming stripped 3 bases from V and 8 bases from J, with 16 bases between. Germline CDR1 reads SQVTM; CDR2 reads ANQGSEA. The CDR3 nucleotides are TGCAGCGTTGAGGGAGCAGGGATGCACGGCTACACCTTC. Its translation is CSVEGAGMHGYTF.

The rearrangement uses TRBV5-4 and TRBJ1-4; D gene ambiguous. V lost 0 bases to trimming and J lost 6 bases, with 6 bases between them. The germline V gene has CDR1 SGHNT and CDR2 YYREEE (reference sequence). The CDR3 sequence is 13 residues long. The CDR3 reads CASSLVNHEKLFF. In nucleotides, the CDR3 is TGTGCCAGCAGCTTGGTTAATCATGAAAAACTGTTTTTT.

The CDR3 DNA reads as TGTGCCAGCTCACCACCGGGGCGTTCAAGGGAAGCTTTCTTT. Amino acids: CASSPPGRSREAFF. The chain carries TRBV18 and TRBJ1-1; possibly TRBD1 for D (5 bases). Trimming cost V 0 bases and J 8 bases, with 13 bases left between them. CDR1 is KGHSH, CDR2 LQKENI, per germline. The CDR3 loop spans 14 amino acids.